This T cell receptor (beta chain) was retrieved from a study of a mutant IDH1 vaccine in newly diagnosed glioma. Whole-study context: Vaccination began 4-6 weeks post radiotherapy alone, or with temozolomide cycles. Visit V12 was scheduled at week 35 and visit V13 at week 47.

V was pared by 7 bases and J by 4 bases, with 5 bases of the junction left unmatched. The germline CDR1 and CDR2 sequences are LNHDA and SQIVND (reference sequence). The CDR3 length is 14 residues. Time point: week 35, safety follow-up. Alongside topical imiquimod, each dose of vaccine comprised 300 ug of mutant IDH1 20-mer peptide. Eight vaccine injections were given to patients in weeks 1, 3, 5, 7, 11, 15, 19 and 23. Note on this clone: Its antigen remains unidentified.

Profiled with immunoSEQ multiplex PCR; TCRdb holds only in-frame clones, not every one. The table records 30,000 or so clones, roughly three quarters of them present only once. This material consisted of PBMCs, taken from a glioma patient whose treatment included an IDH1 peptide vaccine. The clonotype was recovered from a woman between 25 and 40 years old with glioma. Some clones in this sample may be carry-over from other donors' samples. The chain employs TRBV19 and TRBJ2-2; 8 bases match TRBD2. CDR3 loop: CASTPGGATGELFF. The CDR3 DNA reads as TGTGCCAGTACCCCGGGAGGGGCCACCGGGGAGCTGTTTTTT.